This T cell receptor beta chain was observed in a study of blood T cell repertoires in COVID-19. Cohorts were determined from participant-reported clinical history. Among Cohort 3 donors, those recovered had two negative PCRs, clearance, or symptom resolution. In the original processing: Amplification from reference gene primers served as the basis for estimated nucleated cell counts. The method was immunoSEQ multiplex PCR; TCRdb's version includes in-frame clones alone and lacks a portion of them. That table furnishes V, J and clone size, whereas the DNA furnished D and trimming. Among 250,000 to 350,000 clones listed, around 90% were seen once. The CDR3 covers 13 residues. The germline CDR1 and CDR2 sequences are SGHDN and FVKESK. V lost 6 bases and J lost 4; bases outside the gene matches: 6.

Sequencing used PBMCs or T cells enriched from blood (not recorded which). J is TRBJ2-7 and V is TRBV14, with 7 bases lining up with TRBD2. This TCR derives from a woman in her twenties or thirties who had recovered from COVID-19. The CDR3 region has the DNA TGTGCCAGCAGTGCGGGAGTAATATACGAGCAGTACTTC. Amino acids: CASSAGVIYEQYF.